The following is a TCR beta chain sequence with its context. This entry is derived from a study of blood T cell repertoires in COVID-19. Across the study: The United States, Italy and Spain provided the acute and convalescent COVID-19 samples. T cells, B-cell-depleted T cells, or PBMCs provided the cDNA or gDNA that served as material.

Patients from Seattle were sampled longitudinally, starting during active infection. Per germline, CDR1 MGHDK and CDR2 SYGVNS. This CDR3 contains 14 residues. Trimming at V came to 4 bases and at J to 2 bases, leaving 4 bases not matched to a gene. As handled by the study authors: Reference gene primer amplification in the assay estimated nucleated cell counts. Clones were read by immunoSEQ multiplex PCR, and TCRdb kept only the in-frame ones, dropping some. The D gene and trimming were derived from the DNA, and the V and J assignments and clone size from that table. The profile shows approximately 530,000 clones, roughly 91% of them singletons.

This chain connects TRBV25-1 to TRBJ2-7; 8 bases are a match to TRBD1. Sequenced sample: peripheral blood. The clonotype was recovered from a woman aged 45 to 65 with COVID-19, enrolled during active disease. The chain's CDR3 is CASSARQGPYEQYF. The CDR3, as DNA: TGTGCCAGCAGTGCAAGACAGGGGCCCTACGAGCAGTACTTC.